Here is one T cell receptor (beta chain) with its context. Profiled with immunoSEQ multiplex PCR; TCRdb holds only in-frame clones, not every one. The sample lists approximately 190,000 clones, roughly 82% occurring once. Seattle patients were enrolled during active infection and followed longitudinally. This sample was included in a study of blood T cell repertoires in COVID-19. Overall study: Whether acute or convalescent, the COVID-19 samples came from the United States, Italy and Spain.

Germline assignment: CDR1 SGDLS and CDR2 YYNGEE. Trimming left V 0 bases short and J 7 bases short, with 14 bases between. The CDR3 contains 15 residues. The sequencing sample was made of peripheral blood. This sequence was found in a woman in her sixties with COVID-19, enrolled during active disease. The chain employs TRBV9 and TRBJ2-1; TRBD1 might be the D (6 bases). CDR3 region: CASSVVPTGLNEQFF. CDR3 coding DNA: TGTGCCAGCAGCGTAGTCCCAACAGGGCTGAATGAGCAGTTCTTC.